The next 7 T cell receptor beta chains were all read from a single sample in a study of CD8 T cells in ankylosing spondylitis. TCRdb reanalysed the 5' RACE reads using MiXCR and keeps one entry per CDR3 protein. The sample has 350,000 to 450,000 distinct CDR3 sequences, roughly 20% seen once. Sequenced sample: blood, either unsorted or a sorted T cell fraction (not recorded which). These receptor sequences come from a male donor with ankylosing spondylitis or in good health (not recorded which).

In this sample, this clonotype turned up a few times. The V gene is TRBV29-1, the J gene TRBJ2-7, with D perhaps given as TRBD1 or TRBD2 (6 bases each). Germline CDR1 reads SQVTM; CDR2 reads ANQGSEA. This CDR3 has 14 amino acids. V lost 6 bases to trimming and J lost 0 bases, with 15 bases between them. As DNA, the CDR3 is TGCAGCGTCGAGGGGGGAAGTAGCTCCTACGAGCAGTACTTC. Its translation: CSVEGGSSSYEQYF.

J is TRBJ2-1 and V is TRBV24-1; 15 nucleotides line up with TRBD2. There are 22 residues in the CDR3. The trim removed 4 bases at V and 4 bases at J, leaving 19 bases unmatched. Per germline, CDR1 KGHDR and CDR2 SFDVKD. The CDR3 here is CATSERLWAGTSGGRSYNEQFF. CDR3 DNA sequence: TGTGCCACCAGTGAGCGTTTATGGGCCGGGACTAGCGGGGGGCGATCTTACAATGAGCAGTTCTTC.

CDR3 sequence reads: CASSERASSYNEQFF. The CDR3 nucleotides are TGTGCCAGCAGTGAACGAGCGAGCTCCTACAATGAGCAGTTCTTC. The chain carries TRBV2 and TRBJ2-1; D not resolved. V was cut by 2 bases and J by 0 bases, with 8 bases left in between. The CDR3 sequence is 15 residues long. The germline V gene encodes CDR1 SNHLY and CDR2 FYNNEI.

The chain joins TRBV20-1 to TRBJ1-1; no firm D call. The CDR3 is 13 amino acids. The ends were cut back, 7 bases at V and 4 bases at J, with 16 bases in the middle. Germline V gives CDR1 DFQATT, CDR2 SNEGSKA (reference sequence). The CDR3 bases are TGCAGTGTGAGATGGGGAAAAGGCACTGAAGCTTTCTTT. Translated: CSVRWGKGTEAFF.

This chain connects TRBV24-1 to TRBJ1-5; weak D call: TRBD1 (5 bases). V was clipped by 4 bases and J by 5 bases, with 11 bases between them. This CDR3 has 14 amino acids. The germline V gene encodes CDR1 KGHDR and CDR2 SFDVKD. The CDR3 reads CATSEWDSDQPQHF. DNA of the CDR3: TGTGCCACCAGTGAATGGGACTCCGATCAGCCCCAGCATTTT.

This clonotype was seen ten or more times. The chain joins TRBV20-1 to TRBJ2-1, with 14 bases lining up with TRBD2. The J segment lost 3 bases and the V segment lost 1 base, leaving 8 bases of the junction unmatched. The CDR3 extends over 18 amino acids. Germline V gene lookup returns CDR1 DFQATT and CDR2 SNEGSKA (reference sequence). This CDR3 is CSARATGLAGVYYNEQFF. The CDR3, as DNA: TGCAGTGCTAGAGCGACGGGACTAGCGGGGGTGTACTACAATGAGCAGTTCTTC.

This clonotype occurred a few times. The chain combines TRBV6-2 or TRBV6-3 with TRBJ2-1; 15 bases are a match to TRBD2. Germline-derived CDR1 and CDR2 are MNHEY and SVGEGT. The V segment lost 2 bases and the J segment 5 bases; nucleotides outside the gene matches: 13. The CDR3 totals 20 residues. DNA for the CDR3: TGTGCCAGCAGTTACGCCCGGACTAGCGGGGGGGCGCAGTTAAACAATGAGCAGTTCTTC. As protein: CASSYARTSGGAQLNNEQFF.